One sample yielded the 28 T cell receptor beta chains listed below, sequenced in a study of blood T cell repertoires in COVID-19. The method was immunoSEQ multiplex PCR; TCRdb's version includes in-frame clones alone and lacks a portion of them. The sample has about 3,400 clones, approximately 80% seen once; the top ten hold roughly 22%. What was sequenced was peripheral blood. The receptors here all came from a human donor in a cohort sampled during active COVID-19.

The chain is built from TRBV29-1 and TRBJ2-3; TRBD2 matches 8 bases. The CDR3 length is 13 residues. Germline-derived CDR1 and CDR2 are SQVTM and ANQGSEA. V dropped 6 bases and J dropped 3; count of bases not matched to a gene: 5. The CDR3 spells CSVRRGGTDTQYF. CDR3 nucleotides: TGCAGCGTCCGCCGGGGGGGGACAGATACGCAGTATTTT.

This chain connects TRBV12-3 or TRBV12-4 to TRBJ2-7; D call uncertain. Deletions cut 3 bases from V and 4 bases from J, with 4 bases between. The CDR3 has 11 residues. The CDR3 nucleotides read TGTGCCAGCAGTTTCGGGTACGAGCAGTACTTC. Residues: CASSFGYEQYF.

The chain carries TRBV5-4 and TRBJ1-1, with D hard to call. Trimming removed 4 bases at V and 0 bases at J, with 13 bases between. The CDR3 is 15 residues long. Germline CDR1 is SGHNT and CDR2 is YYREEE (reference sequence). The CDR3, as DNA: TGTGCCAGCAGCCTTCAACAGAGCTTGAACACTGAAGCTTTCTTT. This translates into CASSLQQSLNTEAFF.

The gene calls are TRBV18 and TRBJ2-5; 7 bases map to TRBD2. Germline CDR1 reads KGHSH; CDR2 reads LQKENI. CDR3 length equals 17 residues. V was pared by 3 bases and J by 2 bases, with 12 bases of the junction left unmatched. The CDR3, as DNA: TGTGCCAGCTCACCGGTGGCGGGGGTCTCCTCACAAGAGACCCAGTACTTC. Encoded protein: CASSPVAGVSSQETQYF.

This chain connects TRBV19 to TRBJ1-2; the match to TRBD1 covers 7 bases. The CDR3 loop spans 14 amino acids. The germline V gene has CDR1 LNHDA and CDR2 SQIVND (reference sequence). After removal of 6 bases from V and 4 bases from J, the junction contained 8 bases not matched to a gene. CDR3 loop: CASSKGTARYGYTF. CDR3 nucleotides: TGTGCCAGTAGCAAAGGGACAGCTCGCTATGGCTACACCTTC.

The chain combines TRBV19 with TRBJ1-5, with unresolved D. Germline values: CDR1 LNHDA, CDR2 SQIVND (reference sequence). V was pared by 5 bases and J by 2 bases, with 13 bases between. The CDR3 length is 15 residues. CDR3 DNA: TGTGCCAGTAGTCCTACCCCCACGGGCAATCAGCCCCAGCATTTT. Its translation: CASSPTPTGNQPQHF.

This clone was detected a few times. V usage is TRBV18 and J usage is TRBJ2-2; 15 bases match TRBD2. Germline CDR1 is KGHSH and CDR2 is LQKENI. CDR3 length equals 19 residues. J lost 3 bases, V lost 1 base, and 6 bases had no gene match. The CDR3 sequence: CASSPLPGLAGGDTGELFF. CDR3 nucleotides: TGTGCCAGCTCACCACTCCCGGGACTAGCGGGGGGAGACACCGGGGAGCTGTTTTTT.

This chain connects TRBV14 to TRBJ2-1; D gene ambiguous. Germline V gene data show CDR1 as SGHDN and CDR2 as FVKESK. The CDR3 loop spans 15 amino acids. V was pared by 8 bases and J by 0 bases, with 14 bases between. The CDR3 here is CASATGGNSYNEQFF. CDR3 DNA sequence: TGTGCCAGCGCTACGGGTGGCAACTCCTACAATGAGCAGTTCTTC.

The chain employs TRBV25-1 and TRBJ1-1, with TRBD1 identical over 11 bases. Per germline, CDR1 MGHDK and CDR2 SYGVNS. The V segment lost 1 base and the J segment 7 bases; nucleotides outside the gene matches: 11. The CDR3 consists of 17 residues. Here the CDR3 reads CASSEFGRTGGGGEAFF. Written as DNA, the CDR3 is TGTGCCAGCAGTGAATTCGGGAGGACAGGGGGCGGTGGTGAAGCTTTCTTT.

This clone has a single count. The CDR3 spells CASSQDRYRTGIYYGYTF. The CDR3 DNA follows: TGCGCCAGCAGCCAAGATCGGTATCGGACAGGGATATACTATGGCTACACCTTC. The rearrangement joins TRBV4-1 to TRBJ1-2; 8 positions agree with TRBD1. The germline V gene encodes CDR1 MGHRA and CDR2 YSYEKL. V lost 0 bases and J lost 3; bases outside the gene matches: 12. This CDR3 is 18 amino acids long.

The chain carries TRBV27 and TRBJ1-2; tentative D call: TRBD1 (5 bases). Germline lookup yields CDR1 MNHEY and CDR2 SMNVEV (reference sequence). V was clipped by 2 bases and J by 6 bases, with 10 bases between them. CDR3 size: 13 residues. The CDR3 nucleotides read TGTGCCAGCAGTTTACAGGGTACCGATGGCTACACCTTC. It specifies CASSLQGTDGYTF.

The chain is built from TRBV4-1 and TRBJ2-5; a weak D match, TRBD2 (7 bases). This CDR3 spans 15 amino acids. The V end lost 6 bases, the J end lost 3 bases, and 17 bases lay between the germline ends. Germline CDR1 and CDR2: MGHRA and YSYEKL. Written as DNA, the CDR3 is TGCGCCAGCAGTAAGGTGGGGGGGCCTGAAGAGACCCAGTACTTC. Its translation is CASSKVGGPEETQYF.

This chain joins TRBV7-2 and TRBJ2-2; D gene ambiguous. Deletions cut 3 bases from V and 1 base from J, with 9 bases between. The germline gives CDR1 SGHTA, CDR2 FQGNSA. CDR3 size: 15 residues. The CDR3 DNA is TGTGCCAGCAGCTTCGACGGAGTGAACACCGGGGAGCTGTTTTTT. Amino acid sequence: CASSFDGVNTGELFF.

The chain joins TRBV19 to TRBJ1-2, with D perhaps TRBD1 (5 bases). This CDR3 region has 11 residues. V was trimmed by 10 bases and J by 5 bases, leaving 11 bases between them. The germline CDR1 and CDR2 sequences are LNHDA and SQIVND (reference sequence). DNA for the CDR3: TGTGCCATCAAGACAGATTATGGCTACACCTTC. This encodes CAIKTDYGYTF. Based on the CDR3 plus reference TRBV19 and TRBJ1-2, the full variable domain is DGGITQSPKYLFRKEGQNVTLSCEQNLNHDAMYWYRQDPGQGLRLIYYSQIVNDFQKGDIAEGYSVSREKKESFPLTVTSAQKNPTAFYLCAIKTDYGYTFGSGTRLTVV.

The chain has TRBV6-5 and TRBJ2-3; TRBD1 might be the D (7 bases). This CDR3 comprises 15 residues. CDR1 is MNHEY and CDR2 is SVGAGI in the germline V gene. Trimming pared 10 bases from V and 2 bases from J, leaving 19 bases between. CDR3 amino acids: CATNPGDRLTDTQYF. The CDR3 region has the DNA TGTGCCACCAATCCGGGGGACAGACTCACAGATACGCAGTATTTT.

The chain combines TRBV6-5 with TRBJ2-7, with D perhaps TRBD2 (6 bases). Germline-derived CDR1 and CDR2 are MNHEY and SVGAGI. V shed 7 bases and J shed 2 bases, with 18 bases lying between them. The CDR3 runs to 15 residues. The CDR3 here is CASNRRGGDAYEQYF. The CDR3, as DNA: TGTGCCAGCAATAGGAGAGGCGGGGACGCCTACGAGCAGTACTTC.

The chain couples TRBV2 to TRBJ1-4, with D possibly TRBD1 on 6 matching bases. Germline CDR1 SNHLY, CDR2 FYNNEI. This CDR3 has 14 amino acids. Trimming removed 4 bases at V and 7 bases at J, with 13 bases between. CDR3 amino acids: CASSGQGLGEKLFF. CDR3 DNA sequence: TGTGCCAGCAGTGGGCAGGGGCTAGGTGAAAAACTGTTTTTT.

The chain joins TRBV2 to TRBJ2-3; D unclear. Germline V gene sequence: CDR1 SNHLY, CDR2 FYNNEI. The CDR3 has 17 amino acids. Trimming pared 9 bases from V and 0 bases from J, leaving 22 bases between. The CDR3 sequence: CASGRWAVPSSTDTQYF. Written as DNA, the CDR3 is TGTGCCAGTGGCCGGTGGGCAGTTCCGTCTAGCACAGATACGCAGTATTTT.

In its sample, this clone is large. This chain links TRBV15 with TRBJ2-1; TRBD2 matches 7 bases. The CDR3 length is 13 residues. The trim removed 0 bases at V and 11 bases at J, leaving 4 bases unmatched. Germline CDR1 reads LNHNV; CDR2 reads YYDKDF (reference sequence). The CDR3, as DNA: TGTGCCACCAGCAGAGATGCGGGGGAGAAGCAGTTCTTC. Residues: CATSRDAGEKQFF. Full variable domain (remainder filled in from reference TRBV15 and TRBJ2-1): DAMVIQNPRYQVTQFGKPVTLSCSQTLNHNVMYWYQQKSSQAPKLLFHYYDKDFNNEADTPDNFQSRRPNTSFCFLDIRSPGLGDTAMYLCATSRDAGEKQFFGPGTRLTVL.

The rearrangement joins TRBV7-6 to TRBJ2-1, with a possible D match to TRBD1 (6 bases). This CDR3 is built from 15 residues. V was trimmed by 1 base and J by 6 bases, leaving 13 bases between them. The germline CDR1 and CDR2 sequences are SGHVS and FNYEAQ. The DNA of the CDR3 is TGTGCCAGCAGCTTAGAAACAGGGCTTCGCAATGAGCAGTTCTTC. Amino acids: CASSLETGLRNEQFF.

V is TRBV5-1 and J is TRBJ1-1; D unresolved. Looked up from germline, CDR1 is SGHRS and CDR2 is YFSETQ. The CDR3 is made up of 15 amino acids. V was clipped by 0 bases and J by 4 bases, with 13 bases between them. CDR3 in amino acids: CASSLGRGGTTEAFF. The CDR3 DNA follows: TGCGCCAGCAGCTTGGGCCGGGGAGGTACCACTGAAGCTTTCTTT.

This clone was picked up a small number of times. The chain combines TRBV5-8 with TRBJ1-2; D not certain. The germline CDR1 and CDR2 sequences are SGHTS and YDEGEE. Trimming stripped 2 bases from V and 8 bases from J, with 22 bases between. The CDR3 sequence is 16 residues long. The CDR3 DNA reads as TGTGCCAGCAGCTTTTGGCTTGGGGAGGGTCTACACGGCTACACCTTC. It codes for CASSFWLGEGLHGYTF.

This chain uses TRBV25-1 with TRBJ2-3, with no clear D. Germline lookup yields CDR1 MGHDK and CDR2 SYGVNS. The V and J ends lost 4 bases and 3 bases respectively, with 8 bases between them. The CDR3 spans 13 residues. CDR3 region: CASSVSGTDTQYF. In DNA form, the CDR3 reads TGTGCCAGCAGTGTTTCGGGTACAGATACGCAGTATTTT. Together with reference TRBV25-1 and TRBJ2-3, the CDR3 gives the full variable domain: EADIYQTPRYLVIGTGKKITLECSQTMGHDKMYWYQQDPGMELHLIHYSYGVNSTEKGDLSSESTVSRIRTEHFPLTLESARPSHTSQYLCASSVSGTDTQYFGPGTRLTVL.

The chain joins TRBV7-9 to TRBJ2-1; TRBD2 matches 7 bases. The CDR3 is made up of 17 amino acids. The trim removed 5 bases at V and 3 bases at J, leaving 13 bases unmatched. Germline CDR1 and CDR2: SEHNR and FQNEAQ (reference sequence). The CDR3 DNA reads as TGTGCCAGCAGCAAGTGGGTTGGCGGGGGAAACTACAATGAGCAGTTCTTC. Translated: CASSKWVGGGNYNEQFF.

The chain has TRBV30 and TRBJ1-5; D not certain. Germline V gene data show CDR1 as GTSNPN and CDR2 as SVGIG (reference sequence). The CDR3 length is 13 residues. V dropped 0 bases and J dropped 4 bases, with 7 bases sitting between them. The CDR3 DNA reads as TGTGCCTGGAGTGTAGGAGTGAATCAGCCCCAGCATTTT. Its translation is CAWSVGVNQPQHF. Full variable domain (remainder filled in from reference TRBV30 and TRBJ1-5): SQTIHQWPATLVQPVGSPLSLECTVEGTSNPNLYWYRQAAGRGLQLLFYSVGIGQISSEVPQNLSASRPQDRQFILSSKKLLLSDSGFYLCAWSVGVNQPQHFGDGTRLSIL.

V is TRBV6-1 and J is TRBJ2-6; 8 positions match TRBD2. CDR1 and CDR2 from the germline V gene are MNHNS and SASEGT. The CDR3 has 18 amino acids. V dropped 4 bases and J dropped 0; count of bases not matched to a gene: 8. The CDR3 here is CASSVGGGLISGANVLTF. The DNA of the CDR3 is TGTGCCAGCAGTGTAGGCGGGGGGCTGATCTCTGGGGCCAACGTCCTGACTTTC.

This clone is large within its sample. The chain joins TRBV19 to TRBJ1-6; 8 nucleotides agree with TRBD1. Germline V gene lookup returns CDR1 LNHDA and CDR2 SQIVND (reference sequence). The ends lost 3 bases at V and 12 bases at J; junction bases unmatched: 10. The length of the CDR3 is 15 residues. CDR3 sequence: CASSIRTGSFVPLHF. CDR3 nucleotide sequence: TGTGCCAGTAGTATCCGGACAGGGAGCTTCGTACCCCTCCACTTT.

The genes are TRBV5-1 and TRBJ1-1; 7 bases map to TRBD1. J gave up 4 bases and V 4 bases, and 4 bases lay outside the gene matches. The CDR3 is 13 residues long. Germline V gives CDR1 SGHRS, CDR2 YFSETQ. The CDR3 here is CASSQTGPTEAFF. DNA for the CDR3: TGCGCCAGCAGCCAGACAGGGCCCACTGAAGCTTTCTTT. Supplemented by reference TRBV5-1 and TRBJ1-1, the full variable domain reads KAGVTQTPRYLIKTRGQQVTLSCSPISGHRSVSWYQQTPGQGLQFLFEYFSETQRNKGNFPGRFSGRQFSNSRSEMNVSTLELGDSALYLCASSQTGPTEAFFGQGTRLTVV.